This TCR beta chain was captured in a study of beta chain features in type 1 diabetes. V lost 6 bases and J lost 4; bases outside the gene matches: 6. CDR1 and CDR2 from the germline V gene are SGHTA and FQGNSA. CDR3 length: 14 residues. About this clone itself: Its target is unknown.

Findings and caveats of the study: Shortening that was moderate but significant affected the TCRB CDR3s of Type 1 diabetes patients in all four CD4+ subsets. Type 1 diabetes patients showed fewer insertions and more deletions at VDJ junctions. Shorter templates might be favored by PCR, and equally so in patients and in controls.

The sequenced template was cDNA made from the entire isolated RNA. Naive, central memory and regulatory T cell samples came to a mean of about 4 million reads. Only in-frame clones appear in the TCRdb table, and some are missing; sequencing was by immunoSEQ multiplex PCR. The sample has about 150,000 clones, 10% seen once; the top ten hold 0.4% to 0.55%. Source material: central memory CD4+ T cells from blood. The receptor was isolated from a man aged 30 to 39 with type 1 diabetes. The V gene is TRBV7-2, the J gene TRBJ1-2, with 9 bases aligning to TRBD1. DNA of the CDR3: TGTGCCAGCAGGGAACAGGGGGCAGGCTATGGCTACACCTTC. As protein: CASREQGAGYGYTF.